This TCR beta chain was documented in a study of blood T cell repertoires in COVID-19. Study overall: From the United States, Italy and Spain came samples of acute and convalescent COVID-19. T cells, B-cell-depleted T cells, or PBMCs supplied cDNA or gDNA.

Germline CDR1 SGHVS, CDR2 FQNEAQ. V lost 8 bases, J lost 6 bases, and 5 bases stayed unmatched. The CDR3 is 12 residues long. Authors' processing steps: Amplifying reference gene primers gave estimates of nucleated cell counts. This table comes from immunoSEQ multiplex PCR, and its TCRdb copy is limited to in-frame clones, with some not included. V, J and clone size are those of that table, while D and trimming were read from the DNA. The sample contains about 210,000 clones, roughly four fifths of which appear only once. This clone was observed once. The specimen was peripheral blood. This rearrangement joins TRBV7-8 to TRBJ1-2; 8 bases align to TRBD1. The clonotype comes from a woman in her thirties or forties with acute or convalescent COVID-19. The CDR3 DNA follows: TGTGCCAGCTCCGCGACAGGGGATGGCTACACCTTC. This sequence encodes CASSATGDGYTF.